The 16 T cell receptor beta chains presented below share a single source sample, sequenced in a study of metastatic and nonmetastatic thyroid tumors. TCRdb re-called clones via MiXCR from the PCR reads. Among some 40,000 clones, around 20% were seen once, and the ten largest hold approximately 20%. Before thyroid surgery, none of the patients had received any treatment. The sample taken for sequencing was blood. The receptors were sampled from a female donor with papillary thyroid cancer or a benign thyroid nodule (not recorded which). Some clones in this sample may be carry-over from other donors' samples.

This rearrangement joins TRBV28 to TRBJ1-5, with a weak D call TRBD1 (5 bases). The CDR3 is made up of 17 amino acids. Germline lookup yields CDR1 MDHEN and CDR2 SYDVKM. V gave up 10 bases and J gave up 7 bases, with 29 bases separating them. CDR3 amino acids: CAILPWAGREWRQPQHF. In nucleotides, the CDR3 is TGTGCCATCCTCCCGTGGGCAGGGAGGGAGTGGAGACAGCCCCAGCATTTT.

This clone was counted between two and nine times. Being one base from a much bigger clone, this may be a read error. This rearrangement joins TRBV12-3 or TRBV12-4 to TRBJ2-2; 7 bases agree with TRBD1. This CDR3 spans 16 amino acids. With 6 bases clipped from V and 5 bases from J, the junction kept 12 bases outside the gene matches. DNA for the CDR3: TGTGCCAGCAGACCTGACAGGGTTTTTGGGACCGGGGAGCTGTTTTTT. Protein product: CASRPDRVFGTGELFF.

The chain links TRBV6-5 to TRBJ1-5; no firm D call. Per the germline V gene, CDR1 is MNHEY and CDR2 is SVGAGI. V was cut by 2 bases and J by 3 bases, with 5 bases left in between. This CDR3 has 13 amino acids. CDR3 DNA sequence: TGTGCCAGCAGTTACCAAAACAATCAGCCCCAGCATTTT. Protein sequence: CASSYQNNQPQHF.

This clone appeared many times. V and J are TRBV28 and TRBJ1-2; no reliable D call. V lost 3 bases and J 8 bases, leaving 13 bases between the germline ends. CDR3 length: 13 residues. Germline CDR1 reads MDHEN; CDR2 reads SYDVKM. The CDR3 loop is CASSFEASQGYTF. In DNA, the CDR3 is TGTGCCAGCAGTTTTGAGGCCAGCCAGGGCTACACCTTC.

This clone rates as medium-sized. The chain uses TRBV6-1 and TRBJ2-3; 9 bases are a match to TRBD2. The V segment lost 7 bases and the J segment 0 bases; nucleotides outside the gene matches: 8. Germline CDR1 is MNHNS and CDR2 is SASEGT. The CDR3 sequence is 16 residues long. The CDR3 DNA sequence: TGTGCCAGCACCCCTAGTGCGGGAGGGAGCACAGATACGCAGTATTTT. Protein: CASTPSAGGSTDTQYF.

This clone was recorded many times. The chain recombines TRBV15 with TRBJ2-3, with a weak D call TRBD2 (6 bases). The V gene lost 3 bases and the J gene lost 1 base, with 17 bases spanning the gap. In germline, CDR1 is LNHNV, CDR2 YYDKDF (reference sequence). This CDR3 region has 17 residues. CDR3 region: CATSRPVRDSRTDTQYF. The CDR3 DNA reads TGTGCCACCAGCAGGCCCGTCCGGGACTCACGCACAGATACGCAGTATTTT.

This clone was seen a handful of times. Sequence at one end of the junction differs from germline and may be a read error. The chain links TRBV6-1 to TRBJ2-5, with D possibly TRBD2 on 6 matching bases. The CDR3 extends over 14 amino acids. The germline gives CDR1 MNHNS, CDR2 SASEGT. This chain's CDR3 is CASRVEGGGETKYF. For the CDR3, the DNA is TGTGCCAGCAGGGTAGAGGGAGGTGGGGAGACCAAGTACTTC.

This clone was observed at least ten times. V is TRBV7-9 and J is TRBJ1-4; maybe TRBD1 (6 bases). Per germline, CDR1 SEHNR and CDR2 FQNEAQ (reference sequence). This CDR3 is built from 14 residues. Trimming removed 5 bases from V and 6 bases from J, with 13 bases in between. CDR3: CASSHRASDEKLFF. The CDR3 DNA reads TGTGCCAGCAGCCACAGGGCTTCGGATGAAAAACTGTTTTTT.

This clone was observed many times. This chain uses TRBV18 with TRBJ1-1, with D hard to call. The CDR3 has 14 amino acids. The V gene lost 5 bases and the J gene lost 5 bases, with 15 bases spanning the gap. Germline CDR1 reads KGHSH; CDR2 reads LQKENI. The CDR3 reads CASSVVRGMTEAFF. The CDR3 nucleotides are TGTGCCAGCTCAGTGGTACGGGGTATGACTGAAGCTTTCTTT.

This clone occurred many times. The chain has TRBV6-1 and TRBJ2-5; 11 nucleotides align to TRBD2. CDR3 length: 16 residues. CDR1 and CDR2 from the germline V gene are MNHNS and SASEGT. Trimming cost V 6 bases and J 2 bases; bases outside gene matches: 8. The DNA for the CDR3 is TGTGCCAGCAGCCCTCGACTAGCGGGAAGACAAGAGACCCAGTACTTC. It codes for CASSPRLAGRQETQYF.

This clone was seen a handful of times. V usage is TRBV6-1 and J usage is TRBJ2-5; TRBD1 agrees at 7 bases. The CDR3 is 15 residues long. CDR1 MNHNS and CDR2 SASEGT come from the germline V gene. Germline trimming cut 6 bases from V and 5 bases from J; bases unmatched to any gene: 12. The CDR3 DNA reads TGTGCCAGCAGCCGGGACAGCCATAAAGGTGAGACCCAGTACTTC. Translating gives CASSRDSHKGETQYF.

This clone was picked up many times. Just one base apart from a much larger clone, this may be a read error. The identical CDR3 is also encoded by other nucleotide sequences in the sample. CDR3 sequence: CSARVGGLINEKLFF. The CDR3 DNA reads TGCAGCGCTAGAGTAGGGGGGCTGATTAATGAAAAACTGTTTTTT. The chain is built from TRBV20-1 and TRBJ1-4; D might be TRBD1 (6 bases). The CDR3 is 15 residues long. The germline CDR1 and CDR2 sequences are DFQATT and SNEGSKA (reference sequence).

The sample holds a few counts of this clone. The chain employs TRBV28 and TRBJ1-2, with D tentatively TRBD1 (5 bases). V was pared by 2 bases and J by 5 bases, with 15 bases between. The CDR3 has 15 residues. Per germline, CDR1 MDHEN and CDR2 SYDVKM. The CDR3 coding sequence is TGTGCCAGCAGTTTACATAGGGGAGAGGGATATGGCTACACCTTC. Translated: CASSLHRGEGYGYTF.

The chain recombines TRBV12-3 or TRBV12-4 with TRBJ1-2, with a weak D call TRBD1 (5 bases). This CDR3 has 13 amino acids. V was pared by 7 bases and J by 6 bases, with 15 bases between. CDR3 sequence reads: CASTLGGGHGYTF. The CDR3 nucleotides are TGTGCCAGCACCCTCGGGGGAGGGCATGGCTACACCTTC.

J is TRBJ2-7 and V is TRBV20-1; 8 positions match TRBD2. V dropped 6 bases and J dropped 6; count of bases not matched to a gene: 16. Germline CDR1 and CDR2: DFQATT and SNEGSKA (reference sequence). The CDR3 contains 15 residues. The CDR3, as DNA: TGCAGTGCCAGGAAGGTCCGGGAGGGCGTCTCCGAGCAGTACTTC. Protein sequence: CSARKVREGVSEQYF.

Remarks on this clone: Other DNA sequences in this specimen translate into the identical CDR3. This sequence joins TRBV20-1 and TRBJ2-7, with D maybe TRBD2 (6 bases). The CDR3 covers 15 residues. V dropped 6 bases and J dropped 4 bases, with 22 bases sitting between them. The germline gives CDR1 DFQATT, CDR2 SNEGSKA (reference sequence). Here the CDR3 DNA reads TGCAGTGCGGTTGATTCCGGGACTCCTCTTTACGAGCAGTACTTC. Protein: CSAVDSGTPLYEQYF.